This T cell receptor beta chain originates from a study of T cells after yellow fever vaccination. Broader study findings: Repertoires sorted by FACS could include abundant clonotypes that are contaminants from the bulk population. Though it reached lower strength, the secondary response hit its peak faster, day 5 versus 15. Booster samples showed a return of most primary-vaccination clones (approximately 96% CD4, 88% CD8).

This clonotype has a count of ten or more. What it recognizes is unknown. TCRdb passed the 5' RACE reads through MiXCR, listing each CDR3 protein once. Of hundreds of thousands of distinct CDR3 sequences listed, around 10% were seen once; the top ten hold around 18%. The V and J ends lost 4 bases and 0 bases respectively, with 9 bases between them. This CDR3 has 14 amino acids. From germline, CDR1 is SEHNR and CDR2 FQNEAQ (reference sequence). This clonotype originated in a man between 18 and 29 years old who received the YFV17D yellow fever vaccine. The chain joins TRBV7-9 to TRBJ2-5; possibly TRBD1 for D (6 bases). The sample here was PBMCs, taken on the day of the first yellow fever vaccination. The CDR3 DNA reads as TGTGCCAGCAGCTCCGGGACATACCAAGAGACCCAGTACTTC. Encoded protein: CASSSGTYQETQYF. The complete variable domain, with remaining parts taken from reference TRBV7-9 and TRBJ2-5, reads DTGVSQNPRHKITKRGQNVTFRCDPISEHNRLYWYRQTLGQGPEFLTYFQNEAQLEKSRLLSDRFSAERPKGSFSTLEIQRTEQGDSAMYLCASSSGTYQETQYFGPGTRLLVL.